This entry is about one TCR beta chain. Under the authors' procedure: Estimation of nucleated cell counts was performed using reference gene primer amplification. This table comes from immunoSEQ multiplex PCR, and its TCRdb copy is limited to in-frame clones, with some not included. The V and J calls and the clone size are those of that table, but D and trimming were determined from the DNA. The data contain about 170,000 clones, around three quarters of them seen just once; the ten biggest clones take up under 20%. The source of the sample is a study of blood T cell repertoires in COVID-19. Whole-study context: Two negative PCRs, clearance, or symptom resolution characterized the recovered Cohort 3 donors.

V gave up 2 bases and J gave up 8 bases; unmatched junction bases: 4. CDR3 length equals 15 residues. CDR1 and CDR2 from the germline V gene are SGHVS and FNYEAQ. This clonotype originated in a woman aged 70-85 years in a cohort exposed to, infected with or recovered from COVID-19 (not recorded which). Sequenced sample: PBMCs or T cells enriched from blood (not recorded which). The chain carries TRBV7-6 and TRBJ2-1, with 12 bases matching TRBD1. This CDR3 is CASSLRDRGQDEQFF. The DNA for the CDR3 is TGTGCCAGCAGCTTAAGGGACAGGGGGCAGGATGAGCAGTTCTTC. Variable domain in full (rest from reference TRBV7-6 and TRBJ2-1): GAGVSQSPRYKVTKRGQDVALRCDPISGHVSLYWYRQALGQGPEFLTYFNYEAQQDKSGLPNDRFSAERPEGSISTLTIQRTEQRDSAMYRCASSLRDRGQDEQFFGPGTRLTVL.